Only a few counts were recorded for the clone carrying this TCR beta chain. Its antigen is undetermined. CDR1 and CDR2 from the germline V gene are MDHEN and SYDVKM. The CDR3 spans 13 residues. The V and J ends lost 5 bases and 7 bases respectively, with 13 bases between them. The sample belongs to a study of CD8 T cells in ankylosing spondylitis. The study, taken as a whole, reports: Within matched ankylosing spondylitis synovial fluid, disease-linked clones were reportedly significantly enriched. Ankylosing spondylitis blood appeared to be characterized by a TCR beta motif of fewer than ten highly homologous variants.

TCRdb reanalysed the 5' RACE reads using MiXCR and keeps one entry per CDR3 protein. The repertoire consists of 200,000 to 250,000 distinct CDR3 sequences, with around 32% occurring once and the leading ten covering around 4%. Material: blood, either unsorted or a sorted T cell fraction (not recorded which). The chain links TRBV28 to TRBJ2-3; D is ambiguous. The source is a male donor with ankylosing spondylitis or in good health (not recorded which). The CDR3 region has the DNA TGTGCCAGCAGTCGTGTACCGGTTTATACGCAGTATTTT. This gives the protein CASSRVPVYTQYF. The variable domain in full, completed from reference TRBV28 and TRBJ2-3, reads DVKVTQSSRYLVKRTGEKVFLECVQDMDHENMFWYRQDPGLGLRLIYFSYDVKMKEKGDIPEGYSVSREKKERFSLILESASTNQTSMYLCASSRVPVYTQYFGPGTRLTVL.